This T cell receptor (beta chain) derives from a study of cytomegalovirus exposure and HLA in healthy donors. Findings of the study overall: A later analysis found first-cohort TCR clusters tended to co-occur in the 90 to 150 validation repertoires.

As concerns this clone: Its matching antigen is unknown.

Germline CDR1 and CDR2: MNHNS and SASEGT. J was trimmed by 0 bases and V by 7 bases; bases with no gene match: 10. The CDR3 length is 17 residues. Libraries were prepared by immunoSEQ multiplex PCR; TCRdb keeps only in-frame clonotypes and omits some of them. Of approximately 98,000 clones in the sample, more than 90% were seen once. The clonotype was recovered from a woman between 18 and 29 years old in good health and CMV-seronegative. The gene calls are TRBV6-1 and TRBJ2-3, with 10 bases identical to TRBD2. Sequenced sample: PBMCs. The CDR3 sequence is CASNELAGAFSTDTQYF. The CDR3 DNA reads TGTGCCAGCAATGAGCTAGCGGGGGCCTTTAGCACAGATACGCAGTATTTT.